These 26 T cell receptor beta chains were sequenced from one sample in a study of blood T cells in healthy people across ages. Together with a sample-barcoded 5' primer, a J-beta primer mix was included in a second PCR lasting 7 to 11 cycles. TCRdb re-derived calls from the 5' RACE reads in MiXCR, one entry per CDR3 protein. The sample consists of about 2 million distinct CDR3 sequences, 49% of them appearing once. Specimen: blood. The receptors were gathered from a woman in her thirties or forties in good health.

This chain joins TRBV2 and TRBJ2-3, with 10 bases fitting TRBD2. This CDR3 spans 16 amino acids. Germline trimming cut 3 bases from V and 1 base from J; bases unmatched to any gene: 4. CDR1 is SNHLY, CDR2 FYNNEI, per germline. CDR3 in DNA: TGTGCCAGCAGTGAGGGACTAGCGTTCGGCACAGATACGCAGTATTTT. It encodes CASSEGLAFGTDTQYF. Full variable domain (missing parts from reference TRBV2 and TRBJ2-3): EPEVTQTPSHQVTQMGQEVILRCVPISNHLYFYWYRQILGQKVEFLVSFYNNEISEKSEIFDDQFSVERPDGSNFTLKIRSTKLEDSAMYFCASSEGLAFGTDTQYFGPGTRLTVL.

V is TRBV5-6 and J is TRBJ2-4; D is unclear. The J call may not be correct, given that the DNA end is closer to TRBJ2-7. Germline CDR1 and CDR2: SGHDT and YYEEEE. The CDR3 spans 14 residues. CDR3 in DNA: TGTGCCAGCAGCTGGGGATCCTCACCCCTCGAGCAGTACTTC. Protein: CASSWGSSPLEQYF.

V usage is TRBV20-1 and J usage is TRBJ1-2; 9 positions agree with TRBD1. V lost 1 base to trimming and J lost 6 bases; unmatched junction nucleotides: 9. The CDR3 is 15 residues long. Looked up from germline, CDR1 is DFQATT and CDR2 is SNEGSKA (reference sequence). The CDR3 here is CSARAPGTGYNGYTF. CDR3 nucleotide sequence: TGCAGTGCTAGAGCCCCCGGGACAGGGTACAATGGCTACACCTTC.

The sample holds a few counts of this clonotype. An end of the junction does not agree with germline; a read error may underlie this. The CDR3 region is CASSLRAGTSAANVLTF. In DNA, the CDR3 is TGCGCCAGCAGCTTAAGGGCGGGGACGTCTGCGGCCAACGTCCTGACTTTC. V usage is TRBV5-1 and J usage is TRBJ2-6; D may be TRBD2 (6 bases). This CDR3 is 17 amino acids long. The V gene's germline CDR1 is SGHRS and CDR2 YFSETQ.

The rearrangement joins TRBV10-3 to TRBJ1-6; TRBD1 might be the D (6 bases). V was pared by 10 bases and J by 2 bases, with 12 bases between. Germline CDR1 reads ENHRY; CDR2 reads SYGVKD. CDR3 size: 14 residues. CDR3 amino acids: CATHGTTYNSPLHF. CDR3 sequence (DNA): TGTGCCACCCATGGGACAACCTATAATTCACCCCTCCACTTT.

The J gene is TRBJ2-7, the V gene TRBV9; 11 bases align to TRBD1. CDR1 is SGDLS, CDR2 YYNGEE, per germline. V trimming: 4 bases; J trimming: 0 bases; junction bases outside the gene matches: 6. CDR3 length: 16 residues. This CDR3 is CASSTGTGGISYEQYF. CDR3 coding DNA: TGTGCCAGCAGCACGGGGACAGGGGGGATCTCCTACGAGCAGTACTTC.

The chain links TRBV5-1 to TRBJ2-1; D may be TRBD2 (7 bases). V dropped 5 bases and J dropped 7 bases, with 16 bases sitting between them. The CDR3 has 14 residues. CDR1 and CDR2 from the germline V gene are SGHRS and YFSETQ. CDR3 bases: TGCGCCAGCAGTCGGGGGCCCGGGGGGAATGAGCAGTTCTTC. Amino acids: CASSRGPGGNEQFF.

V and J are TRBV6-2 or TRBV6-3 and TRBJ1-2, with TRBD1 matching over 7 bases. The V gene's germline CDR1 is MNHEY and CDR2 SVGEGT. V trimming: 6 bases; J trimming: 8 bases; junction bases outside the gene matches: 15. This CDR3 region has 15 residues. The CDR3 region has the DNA TGTGCCAGCAGGCTACAAGCCGACAGGGCGGCCGGCTACACCTTC. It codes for CASRLQADRAAGYTF.

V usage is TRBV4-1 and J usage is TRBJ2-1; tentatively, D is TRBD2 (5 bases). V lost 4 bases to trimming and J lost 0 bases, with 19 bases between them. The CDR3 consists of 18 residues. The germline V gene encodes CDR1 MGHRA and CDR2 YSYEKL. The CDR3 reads CASSPRSALVRSYNEQFF. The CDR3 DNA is TGCGCCAGCAGCCCCCGTTCCGCACTAGTTCGCTCCTACAATGAGCAGTTCTTC.

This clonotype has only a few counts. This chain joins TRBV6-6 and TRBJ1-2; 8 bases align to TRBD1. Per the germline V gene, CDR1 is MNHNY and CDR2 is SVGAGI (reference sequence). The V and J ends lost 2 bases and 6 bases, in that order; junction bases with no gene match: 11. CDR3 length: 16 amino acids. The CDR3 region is CASSYRGQGLENGYTF. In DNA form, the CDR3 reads TGTGCCAGCAGTTACCGTGGACAGGGATTGGAGAATGGCTACACCTTC.

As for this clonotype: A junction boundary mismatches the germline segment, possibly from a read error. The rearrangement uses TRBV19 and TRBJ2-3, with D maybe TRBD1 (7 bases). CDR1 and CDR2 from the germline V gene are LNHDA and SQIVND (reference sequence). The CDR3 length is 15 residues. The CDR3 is CASSRGVRGTDTQYF. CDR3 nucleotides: TGTGCCAGTAGCAGGGGGGTAAGGGGCACAGACACGCAGTATTTT.

CDR3 loop: CSARAMGETQYF. DNA for the CDR3: TGCAGTGCTAGGGCCATGGGGGAGACCCAGTACTTC. The genes are TRBV20-1 and TRBJ2-5; D is unclear. This CDR3 contains 12 residues. Germline-derived CDR1 and CDR2 are DFQATT and SNEGSKA (reference sequence). The V gene lost 3 bases and the J gene lost 5 bases, with 10 bases spanning the gap.

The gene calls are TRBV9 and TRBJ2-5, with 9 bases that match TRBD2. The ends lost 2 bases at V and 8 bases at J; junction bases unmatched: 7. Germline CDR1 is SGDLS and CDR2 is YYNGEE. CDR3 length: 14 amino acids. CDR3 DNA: TGTGCCAGCAGCGTTAGCGGGGGTGCGGGAACCCAGTACTTC. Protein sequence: CASSVSGGAGTQYF.

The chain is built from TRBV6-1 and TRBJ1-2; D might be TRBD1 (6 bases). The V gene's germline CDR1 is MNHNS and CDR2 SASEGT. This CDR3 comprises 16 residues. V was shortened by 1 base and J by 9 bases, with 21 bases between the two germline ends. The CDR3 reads CASSEGQVVSAYRYTF. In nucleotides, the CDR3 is TGTGCCAGCAGTGAAGGACAGGTGGTTTCTGCGTATCGCTACACCTTC.

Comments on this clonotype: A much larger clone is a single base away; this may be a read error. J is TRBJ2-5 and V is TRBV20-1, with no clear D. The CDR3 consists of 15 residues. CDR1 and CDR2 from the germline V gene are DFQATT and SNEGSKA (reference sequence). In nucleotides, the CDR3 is TGCGGTGCCACCGCCGAGGCCGGGTCGCAAGAGACCCAGTACTTC. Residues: CGATAEAGSQETQYF.

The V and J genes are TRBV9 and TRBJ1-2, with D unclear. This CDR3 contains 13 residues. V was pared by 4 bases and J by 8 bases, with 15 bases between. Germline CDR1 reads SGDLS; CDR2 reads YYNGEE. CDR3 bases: TGTGCCAGCAGCTCCTGGGCGGTGGTCGGCTACACCTTC. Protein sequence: CASSSWAVVGYTF.

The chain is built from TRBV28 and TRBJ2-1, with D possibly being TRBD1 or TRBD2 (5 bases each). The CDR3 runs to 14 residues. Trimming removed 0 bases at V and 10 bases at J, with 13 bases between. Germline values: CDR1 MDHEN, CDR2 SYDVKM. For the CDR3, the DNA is TGTGCCAGCAGTTTATGGGGGGACCACAGGGAGCAGTTCTTC. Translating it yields CASSLWGDHREQFF.

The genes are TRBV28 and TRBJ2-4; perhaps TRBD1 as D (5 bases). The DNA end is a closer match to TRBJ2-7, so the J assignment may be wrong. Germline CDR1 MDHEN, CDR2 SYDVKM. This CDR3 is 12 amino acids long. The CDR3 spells CATQGAPYEQYF. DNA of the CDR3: TGTGCCACCCAGGGTGCCCCCTACGAGCAGTACTTC.

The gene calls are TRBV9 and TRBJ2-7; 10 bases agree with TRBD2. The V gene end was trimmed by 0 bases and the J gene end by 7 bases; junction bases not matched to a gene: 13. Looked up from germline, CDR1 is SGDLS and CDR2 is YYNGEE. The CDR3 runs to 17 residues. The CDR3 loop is CASSVESGGAIMNEQYF. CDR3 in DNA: TGTGCCAGCAGCGTAGAGAGCGGGGGGGCCATAATGAATGAGCAGTACTTC.

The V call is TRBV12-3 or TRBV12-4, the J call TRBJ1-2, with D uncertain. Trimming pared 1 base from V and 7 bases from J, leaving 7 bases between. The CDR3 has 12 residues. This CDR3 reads CASSLDWGGYTF. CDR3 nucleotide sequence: TGTGCCAGCAGTTTAGATTGGGGTGGCTACACCTTC.

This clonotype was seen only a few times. This CDR3 is CASSLEPGGMSSYNEQFF. In DNA form, the CDR3 reads TGTGCCAGCAGTTTAGAGCCCGGGGGGATGAGCTCCTACAATGAGCAGTTCTTC. The chain couples TRBV28 to TRBJ2-1, with TRBD2 matching 7 bases. This CDR3 contains 18 residues. The trim removed 2 bases at V and 0 bases at J, leaving 10 bases unmatched. Germline values: CDR1 MDHEN, CDR2 SYDVKM.

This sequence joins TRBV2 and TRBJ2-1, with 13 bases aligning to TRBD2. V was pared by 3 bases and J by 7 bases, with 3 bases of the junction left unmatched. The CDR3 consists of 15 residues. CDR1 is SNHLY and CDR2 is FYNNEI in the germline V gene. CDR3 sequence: CASSDTSGGVNEQFF. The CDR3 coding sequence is TGTGCCAGCAGTGACACTAGCGGGGGGGTGAATGAGCAGTTCTTC.

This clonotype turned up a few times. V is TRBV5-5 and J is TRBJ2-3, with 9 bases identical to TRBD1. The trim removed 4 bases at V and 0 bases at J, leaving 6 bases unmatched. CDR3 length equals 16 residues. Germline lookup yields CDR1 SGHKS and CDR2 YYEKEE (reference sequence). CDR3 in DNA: TGTGCCAGCAGCCTGGAAGGGACAGGGAGCACAGATACGCAGTATTTT. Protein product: CASSLEGTGSTDTQYF.

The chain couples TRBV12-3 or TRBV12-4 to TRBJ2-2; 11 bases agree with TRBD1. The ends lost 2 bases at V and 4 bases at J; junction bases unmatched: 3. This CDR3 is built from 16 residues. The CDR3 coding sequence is TGTGCCAGCAGTTTATGGACAGGGGGCGTCACCGGGGAGCTGTTTTTT. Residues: CASSLWTGGVTGELFF.

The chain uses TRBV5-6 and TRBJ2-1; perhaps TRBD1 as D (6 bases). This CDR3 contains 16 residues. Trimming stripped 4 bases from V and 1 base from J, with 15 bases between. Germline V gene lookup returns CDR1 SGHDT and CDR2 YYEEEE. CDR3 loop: CASSPTGTLSYNEQFF. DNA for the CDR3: TGTGCCAGCAGCCCCACCGGGACACTATCCTACAATGAGCAGTTCTTC.

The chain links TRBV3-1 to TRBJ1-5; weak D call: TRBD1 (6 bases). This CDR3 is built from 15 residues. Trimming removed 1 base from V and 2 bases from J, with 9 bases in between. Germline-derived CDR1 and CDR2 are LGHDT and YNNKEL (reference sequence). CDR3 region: CASSQVGGGNQPQHF. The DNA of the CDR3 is TGTGCCAGCAGCCAAGTAGGGGGAGGCAATCAGCCCCAGCATTTT.